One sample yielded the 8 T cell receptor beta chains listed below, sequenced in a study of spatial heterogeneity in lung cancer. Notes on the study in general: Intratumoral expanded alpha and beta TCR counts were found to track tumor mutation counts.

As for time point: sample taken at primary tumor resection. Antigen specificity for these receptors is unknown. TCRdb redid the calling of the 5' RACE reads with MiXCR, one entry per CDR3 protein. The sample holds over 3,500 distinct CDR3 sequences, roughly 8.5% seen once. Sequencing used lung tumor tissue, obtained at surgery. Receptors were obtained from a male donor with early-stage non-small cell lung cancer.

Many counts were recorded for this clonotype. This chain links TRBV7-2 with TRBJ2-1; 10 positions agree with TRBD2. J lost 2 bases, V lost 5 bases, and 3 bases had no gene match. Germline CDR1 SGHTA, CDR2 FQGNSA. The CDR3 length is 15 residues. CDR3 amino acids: CASSPAGGAYNEQFF. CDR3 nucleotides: TGTGCCAGCAGCCCAGCGGGAGGGGCCTACAATGAGCAGTTCTTC.

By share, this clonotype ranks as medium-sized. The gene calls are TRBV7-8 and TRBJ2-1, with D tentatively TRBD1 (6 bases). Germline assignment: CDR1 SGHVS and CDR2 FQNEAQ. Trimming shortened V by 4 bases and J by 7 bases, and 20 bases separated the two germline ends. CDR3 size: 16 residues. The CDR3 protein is CASSSASLRGNNEQFF. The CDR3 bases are TGTGCCAGCAGCTCCGCGTCTCTAAGGGGGAATAATGAGCAGTTCTTC.

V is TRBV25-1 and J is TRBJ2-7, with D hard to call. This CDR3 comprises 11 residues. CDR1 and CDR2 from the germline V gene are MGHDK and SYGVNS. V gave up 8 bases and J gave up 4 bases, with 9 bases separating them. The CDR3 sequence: CASEDAYEQYF. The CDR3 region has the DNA TGTGCCAGCGAGGACGCTTACGAGCAGTACTTC.

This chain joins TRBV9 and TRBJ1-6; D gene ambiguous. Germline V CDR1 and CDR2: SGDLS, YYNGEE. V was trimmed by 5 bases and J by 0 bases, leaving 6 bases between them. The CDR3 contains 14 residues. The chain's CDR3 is CASRGSSYNSPLHF. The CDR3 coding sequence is TGTGCCAGCAGGGGTAGCTCCTATAATTCACCCCTCCACTTT.

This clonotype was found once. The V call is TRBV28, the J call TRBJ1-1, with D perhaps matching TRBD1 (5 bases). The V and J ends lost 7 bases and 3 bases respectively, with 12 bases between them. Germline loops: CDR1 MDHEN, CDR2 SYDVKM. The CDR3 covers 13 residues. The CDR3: CASTRLGDTEAFF. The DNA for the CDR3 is TGTGCCAGCACCCGCCTAGGGGACACTGAAGCTTTCTTT.

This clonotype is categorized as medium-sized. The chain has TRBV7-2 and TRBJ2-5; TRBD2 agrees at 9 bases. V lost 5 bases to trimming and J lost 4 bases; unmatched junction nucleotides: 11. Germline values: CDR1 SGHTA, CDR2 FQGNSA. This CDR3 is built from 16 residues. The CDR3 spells CASSPRPAGGLETQYF. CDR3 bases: TGTGCCAGCAGCCCCCGGCCGGCGGGGGGGCTAGAGACCCAGTACTTC.

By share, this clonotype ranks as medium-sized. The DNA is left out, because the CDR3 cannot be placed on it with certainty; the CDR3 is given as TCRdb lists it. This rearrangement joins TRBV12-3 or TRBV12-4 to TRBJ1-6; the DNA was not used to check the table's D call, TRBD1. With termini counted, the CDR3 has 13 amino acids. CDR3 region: CASSFGTGTPPHF.

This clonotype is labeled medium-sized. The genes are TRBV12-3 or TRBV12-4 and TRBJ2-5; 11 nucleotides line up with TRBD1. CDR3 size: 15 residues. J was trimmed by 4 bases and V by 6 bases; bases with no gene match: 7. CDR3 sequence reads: CASRLSGTGGETQYF. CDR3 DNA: TGTGCCAGCAGACTCTCCGGGACAGGGGGAGAGACCCAGTACTTC.